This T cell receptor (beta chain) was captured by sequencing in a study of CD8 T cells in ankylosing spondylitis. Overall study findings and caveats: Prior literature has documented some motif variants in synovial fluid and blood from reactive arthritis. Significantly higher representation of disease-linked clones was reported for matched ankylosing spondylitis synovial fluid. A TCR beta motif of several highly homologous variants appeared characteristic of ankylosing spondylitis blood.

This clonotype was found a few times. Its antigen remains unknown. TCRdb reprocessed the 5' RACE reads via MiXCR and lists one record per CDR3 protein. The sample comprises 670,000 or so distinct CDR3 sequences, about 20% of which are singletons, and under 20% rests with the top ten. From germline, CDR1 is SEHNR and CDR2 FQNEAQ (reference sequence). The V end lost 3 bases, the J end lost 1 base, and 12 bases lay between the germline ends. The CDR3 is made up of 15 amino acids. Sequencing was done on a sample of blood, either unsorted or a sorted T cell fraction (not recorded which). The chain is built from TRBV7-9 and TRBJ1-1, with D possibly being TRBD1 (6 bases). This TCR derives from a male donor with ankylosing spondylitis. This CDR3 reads CASSFTTGRNTEAFF. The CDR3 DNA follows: TGTGCCAGCAGCTTCACGACAGGAAGGAACACTGAAGCTTTCTTT.